One sample yielded the 6 T cell receptor beta chains listed below, sequenced in a study of shared clonotypes between healthy human individuals. The data were produced by immunoSEQ multiplex PCR, yet TCRdb's version contains in-frame clones alone and is incomplete. This repertoire shows 2 million to 2.5 million clones, around 95% found once; its top ten account for approximately 0.13%. Sequencing input: naive CD4+ T cells sorted from blood. Subset indicated: CD45RA+ positively selected. Every receptor here comes from a man aged 18 to 30 in good health.

As DNA, the CDR3 is TGTGCCTGGAGTGTGGTATCCGTTCGGGGGTCGGATGAAAAACTGTTTTTT. This encodes CAWSVVSVRGSDEKLFF. This chain links TRBV30 with TRBJ1-4, with D perhaps TRBD1 (5 bases). Germline assignment: CDR1 GTSNPN and CDR2 SVGIG (reference sequence). The CDR3 consists of 17 residues. The germline V and J ends were trimmed by 0 bases and 6 bases, with 20 bases remaining between them.

This chain joins TRBV7-9 and TRBJ1-6, with 8 bases that match TRBD1. Germline CDR1 and CDR2: SEHNR and FQNEAQ (reference sequence). The V gene end was trimmed by 6 bases and the J gene end by 9 bases; junction bases not matched to a gene: 7. The CDR3 consists of 14 residues. The CDR3 sequence is CASSLTGGGSPLHF. CDR3 nucleotides: TGTGCCAGCAGTCTCACAGGGGGGGGTTCACCCCTCCACTTT. Complete variable domain (other parts from reference TRBV7-9 and TRBJ1-6): DTGVSQNPRHKITKRGQNVTFRCDPISEHNRLYWYRQTLGQGPEFLTYFQNEAQLEKSRLLSDRFSAERPKGSFSTLEIQRTEQGDSAMYLCASSLTGGGSPLHFGNGTRLTVT.

The chain links TRBV11-2 to TRBJ2-7, with unresolved D. The germline V gene encodes CDR1 SGHAT and CDR2 FQNNGV. Deletions cut 5 bases from V and 3 bases from J, with 17 bases between. The CDR3 is 15 amino acids. CDR3 region: CASSLGRTWGYEQYF. Written as DNA, the CDR3 is TGTGCCAGCAGCCTTGGGCGGACCTGGGGCTACGAGCAGTACTTC.

The DNA of the CDR3 is TGCGCCAGCAGCTTGGACATCTCCGGGGAGCTGTTTTTT. Encoded protein: CASSLDISGELFF. The chain links TRBV5-1 to TRBJ2-2; D is unclear. Germline V CDR1 and CDR2: SGHRS, YFSETQ. The CDR3 contains 13 residues. The V end was cut by 0 bases, the J end by 6 bases, with 6 bases between.

The gene calls are TRBV7-8 and TRBJ2-7; D gene uncertain. The germline CDR1 and CDR2 sequences are SGHVS and FQNEAQ. V shed 0 bases and J shed 4 bases, with 10 bases lying between them. This CDR3 contains 14 residues. The CDR3 DNA sequence: TGTGCCAGCAGCTTAGCGTTTCTGGATTACGAGCAGTACTTC. This encodes CASSLAFLDYEQYF.

The chain has TRBV10-3 and TRBJ2-3, with 7 positions matching TRBD1. Losses at the gene ends were 5 bases for V and 4 bases for J; bases not matched to a gene: 6. Germline V gene data show CDR1 as ENHRY and CDR2 as SYGVKD. The CDR3 sequence is 14 residues long. The DNA for the CDR3 is TGTGCCATCAGTACCGGGACAGCCCCAGATACGCAGTATTTT. It translates to CAISTGTAPDTQYF.